This T cell receptor (beta chain) was retrieved from a study of T cells after yellow fever vaccination. Study-level findings and limits: A weaker secondary response peaked on day 5, the primary on day 15.

The study made its TCR cDNA through 5'RACE template switching. That step introduced a universal primer site along with UMIs. MiXCR, applied by TCRdb to the 5' RACE reads, yields one record per CDR3 protein. The sample holds over 300,000 distinct CDR3 sequences, approximately 4% seen once. This clonotype was found many times. Antigen: not known. J lost 7 bases, V lost 5 bases, and 8 bases had no gene match. This CDR3 has 15 amino acids. Germline V gene lookup returns CDR1 KGHSH and CDR2 LQKENI. The rearrangement uses TRBV18 and TRBJ2-1; 10 bases map to TRBD2. The sample was PBMCs, taken 5 days after the yellow fever booster vaccination. This TCR was recovered from a man in his late teens or twenties who received the YFV17D yellow fever vaccine. CDR3 bases: TGTGCCAGCTCAAGTACTAGCGGGGTGAGGAATGAGCAGTTCTTC. Translation: CASSSTSGVRNEQFF.